This record looks at one TCR beta chain sequence and its context. Antigen: not known. UMI-labeled 5' RACE yielded the TRB cDNA libraries. After re-calling the 5' RACE reads, TCRdb lists one entry per CDR3 protein, DNA absent. This table holds some 130,000 distinct CDR3 sequences. This entry comes from a study of CXCR3-negative and CXCR3-positive naive CD8 T cells. Regarding the study as a whole: CXCR3-negative naive cells had less hydrophobic TRB CDR3s than did CXCR3-positive naive cells. Naive subsets had comparable surface CD5, so TRB CDR3 properties gauged TCR strength.

Germline assignment: CDR1 SQVTM and CDR2 ANQGSEA. CDR3 length equals 14 residues. V gene TRBV29-1 combines with J gene TRBJ2-5; TCRdb gives TRBD1 as the D gene, but with no DNA this cannot be confirmed. The sequenced sample was naive CXCR3+ CD8+ T cells from blood. Subset described: CD45RO-CCR7+CD27+CD95- naive CD8+ T cells expressing CXCR3 (TNR3+). The receptor was derived from a human donor in good health. Some clones in this sample may be carry-over from other donors' samples. This CDR3 is CSVIQGAFGETQYF.